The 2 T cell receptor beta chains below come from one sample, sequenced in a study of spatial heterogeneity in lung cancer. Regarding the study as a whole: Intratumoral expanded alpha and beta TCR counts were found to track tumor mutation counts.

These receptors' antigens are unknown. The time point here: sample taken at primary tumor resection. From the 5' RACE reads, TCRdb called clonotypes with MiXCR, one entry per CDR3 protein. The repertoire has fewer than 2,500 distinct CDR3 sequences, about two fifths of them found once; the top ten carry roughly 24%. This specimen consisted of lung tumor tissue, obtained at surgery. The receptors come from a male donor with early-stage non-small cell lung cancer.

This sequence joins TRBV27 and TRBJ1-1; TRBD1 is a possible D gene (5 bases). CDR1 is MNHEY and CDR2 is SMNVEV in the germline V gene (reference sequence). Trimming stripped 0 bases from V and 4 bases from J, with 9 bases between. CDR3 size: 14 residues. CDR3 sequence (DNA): TGTGCCAGCAGTTTATCTGGGGGAGGCACTGAAGCTTTCTTT. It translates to CASSLSGGGTEAFF.

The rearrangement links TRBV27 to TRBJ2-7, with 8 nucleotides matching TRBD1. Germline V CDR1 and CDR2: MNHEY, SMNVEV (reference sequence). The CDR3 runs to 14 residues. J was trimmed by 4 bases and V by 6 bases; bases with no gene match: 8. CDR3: CASRSQGAPYEQYV. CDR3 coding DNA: TGTGCCAGCAGGTCTCAGGGGGCCCCTTACGAGCAGTACGTC.